This TCR beta chain came from a study of identical twins (dated by TCRdb to the mid-2010s). Concerning the study at large: To test whether fetal clonotypes persist, the study used deep sequencing on TCR alpha and beta repertoires from monozygotic twins, unrelated adults of various ages, and cord blood. To rule out contamination, replicate twin experiments were performed at different times with different library preparation protocols. Summary of the overall study and its limitations: Compared with coincidental sharing between unrelated individuals, out-of-frame TCR alpha sequences shared between twins had an excess of sequences with low generation probability. Out-of-frame TCR alpha sharing in monozygotic twins was systematically underestimated by recombination models, whereas sharing between unrelated individuals was in agreement with the recombination models. Zero-insertion analyses could be partly confounded by invariant T cells such as MAIT and iNKT, though diverse VJ usage argued against such confounding for most clonotypes. Fewer insertions were carried by abundant cord blood beta clonotypes, a similar but weaker trend appeared in young adult naive repertoires, and no such trend appeared in memory repertoires. A weaker excess of twin sharing was found in beta out-of-frame sequences because the signal-to-noise ratio was lowered by fewer shared sequences. Because the same donors could not be followed over many years, the conclusions depended on cross-sectional statistical analysis.

This clonotype was picked up many times. Its target antigen remains unknown. It has no much larger one-base neighbor in the sample; base qualities were not kept. CDR1 and CDR2 are read off the germline V gene (reference sequence) as SEHNR and FQNEAQ. The CDR3 starts with the cysteine, ends with the phenylalanine, and has 17 residues. Kept here is only the CDR3 DNA, which spans 51 bases and is read in frame from base 1. V is cut back by 3 bases and J by 1 base, with 8 bases in the junction unmatched. Every donor was a healthy Caucasian. The twin cohort comprised three pairs of female monozygotic twins, all aged about 18 to 30 years. Positive isolation kits from Invitrogen were used to isolate the CD4+ and CD8+ T cell populations. Libraries were built with 5' RACE. The sequencer listed for this sample is Illumina HiSeq 2000. A universal primer binding site was introduced by template switching, and a unique molecular identifier was present in the final cDNA, enabling accurate counting of TCR cDNA molecules. Specific primers in the conserved constant-segment region were used to synthesize first-strand cDNA for the TCR alpha and beta chains. To control for contamination, every cDNA library was double barcoded, receiving both a SMART-Mk sample barcode and Illumina barcodes. TruSeq adapter sequences along with Illumina sample barcodes were introduced in two successive PCR steps. The Illumina HiSeq platform was used with custom primers to sequence TCR alpha and beta cDNA libraries. As for the original processing: Raw reads were processed with MiGEC to extract unique molecular identifiers, and MiXCR was used to determine CDR3 positions. Recombination models were inferred per individual with the repgenHMM and IGoR tools using an EM algorithm. Shared clonotypes were analyzed with the tcR package in R, and sharing was normalized by the product of cloneset sizes. Out-of-frame nonproductive sequences were analyzed to study raw recombination free of thymic and clonal selection effects. TCRdb ran its own pipeline on the public reads, namely fastp trimming at Q25 and MiXCR clone calling, and kept in-frame beta chains. Every CDR3 protein is listed once, alongside the most common genes and DNA of its rows. TCRdb's processing, not the study's, gives the V and J calls here. The sample contains about 520,000 distinct CDR3 sequences, roughly 21% of them found a single time. The top ten hold about 0.93% of the sample.

The data also belong to a second study, concerning T cells expressing NK-cell markers. In that second paper, the authors write: In sorted CD3+CD56+NKG2C+, CD3+CD56+NKG2C- and CD3+CD56-NKG2C+ T-cell subsets from 7 or 8 donors, TCR beta-chain repertoires were profiled. Most of the eight sequenced donors were HCMV-seropositive and one was HCMV-seronegative. To restrict sorting to alphabetaTCR-expressing T cells, an anti-gammadeltaTCR antibody was added in several experiments. In several donors, the dominant CD3+CD56+NKG2C+ clonotypes were among the top 10 CD8+ clonotypes and accounted for roughly 1.0-7.5% of CD8+ T cells. Those dominant clonotypes were again the most abundant among CD3+CD56-NKG2C+ cells in four donors, at about 25-60.1%. It remained unclear whether the expanded NKG2C-expressing T cell clones were specific for HCMV antigens. All eight donors whose samples were sequenced were randomly selected healthy volunteers, three of them men and five women. HCMV serostatus was determined by detecting HCMV-specific IgG in serum with a commercial ELISA kit. Reads were demultiplexed and grouped by UMI with MIGEC, and clonotypes were assembled and quantified with MiTCR. To exclude erroneous sequences, only TCR cDNA sequences supported by at least two reads were retained. The tcR package was used for downstream repertoire analysis, and clonotypes were matched across fractions by CDR3 nucleotide sequence plus V segment. Antigen specificity was annotated against VDJdb with VDJmatch, allowing one amino acid substitution in CDR3.

Input material: CD4+ T cells sorted from blood. Recombination connected TRBV7-9 to TRBJ2-2, with 7 bases in between that match TRBD1. The receptor was isolated from a young woman in good health. The CDR3 here reads CASSLGTGTVNTGELFF. The bases are TGTGCCAGCAGCTTGGGGACCGGGACAGTGAACACCGGGGAGCTGTTTTTT.